This T cell receptor (beta chain) was profiled in a study of T cell changes during pregnancy in multiple sclerosis. The assay was immunoSEQ multiplex PCR, and TCRdb's table has in-frame clones only and misses some. This table has about 62,000 clones, 89% appearing once. The receptor's source is a female donor with multiple sclerosis, enrolled in a pregnancy study. Sequences were derived from peripheral blood, sampled in the first trimester of pregnancy.

CDR3 sequence (DNA): TGTGCCAGCAGCTTTGACTCCCCGGCCTACAATGAGCAGTTCTTC. Translating it yields CASSFDSPAYNEQFF. The chain has TRBV7-9 and TRBJ2-1; D unresolved. CDR1 is SEHNR, CDR2 FQNEAQ, per germline (reference sequence). Trimming left V 3 bases short and J 2 bases short, with 11 bases between. This CDR3 is built from 15 residues.